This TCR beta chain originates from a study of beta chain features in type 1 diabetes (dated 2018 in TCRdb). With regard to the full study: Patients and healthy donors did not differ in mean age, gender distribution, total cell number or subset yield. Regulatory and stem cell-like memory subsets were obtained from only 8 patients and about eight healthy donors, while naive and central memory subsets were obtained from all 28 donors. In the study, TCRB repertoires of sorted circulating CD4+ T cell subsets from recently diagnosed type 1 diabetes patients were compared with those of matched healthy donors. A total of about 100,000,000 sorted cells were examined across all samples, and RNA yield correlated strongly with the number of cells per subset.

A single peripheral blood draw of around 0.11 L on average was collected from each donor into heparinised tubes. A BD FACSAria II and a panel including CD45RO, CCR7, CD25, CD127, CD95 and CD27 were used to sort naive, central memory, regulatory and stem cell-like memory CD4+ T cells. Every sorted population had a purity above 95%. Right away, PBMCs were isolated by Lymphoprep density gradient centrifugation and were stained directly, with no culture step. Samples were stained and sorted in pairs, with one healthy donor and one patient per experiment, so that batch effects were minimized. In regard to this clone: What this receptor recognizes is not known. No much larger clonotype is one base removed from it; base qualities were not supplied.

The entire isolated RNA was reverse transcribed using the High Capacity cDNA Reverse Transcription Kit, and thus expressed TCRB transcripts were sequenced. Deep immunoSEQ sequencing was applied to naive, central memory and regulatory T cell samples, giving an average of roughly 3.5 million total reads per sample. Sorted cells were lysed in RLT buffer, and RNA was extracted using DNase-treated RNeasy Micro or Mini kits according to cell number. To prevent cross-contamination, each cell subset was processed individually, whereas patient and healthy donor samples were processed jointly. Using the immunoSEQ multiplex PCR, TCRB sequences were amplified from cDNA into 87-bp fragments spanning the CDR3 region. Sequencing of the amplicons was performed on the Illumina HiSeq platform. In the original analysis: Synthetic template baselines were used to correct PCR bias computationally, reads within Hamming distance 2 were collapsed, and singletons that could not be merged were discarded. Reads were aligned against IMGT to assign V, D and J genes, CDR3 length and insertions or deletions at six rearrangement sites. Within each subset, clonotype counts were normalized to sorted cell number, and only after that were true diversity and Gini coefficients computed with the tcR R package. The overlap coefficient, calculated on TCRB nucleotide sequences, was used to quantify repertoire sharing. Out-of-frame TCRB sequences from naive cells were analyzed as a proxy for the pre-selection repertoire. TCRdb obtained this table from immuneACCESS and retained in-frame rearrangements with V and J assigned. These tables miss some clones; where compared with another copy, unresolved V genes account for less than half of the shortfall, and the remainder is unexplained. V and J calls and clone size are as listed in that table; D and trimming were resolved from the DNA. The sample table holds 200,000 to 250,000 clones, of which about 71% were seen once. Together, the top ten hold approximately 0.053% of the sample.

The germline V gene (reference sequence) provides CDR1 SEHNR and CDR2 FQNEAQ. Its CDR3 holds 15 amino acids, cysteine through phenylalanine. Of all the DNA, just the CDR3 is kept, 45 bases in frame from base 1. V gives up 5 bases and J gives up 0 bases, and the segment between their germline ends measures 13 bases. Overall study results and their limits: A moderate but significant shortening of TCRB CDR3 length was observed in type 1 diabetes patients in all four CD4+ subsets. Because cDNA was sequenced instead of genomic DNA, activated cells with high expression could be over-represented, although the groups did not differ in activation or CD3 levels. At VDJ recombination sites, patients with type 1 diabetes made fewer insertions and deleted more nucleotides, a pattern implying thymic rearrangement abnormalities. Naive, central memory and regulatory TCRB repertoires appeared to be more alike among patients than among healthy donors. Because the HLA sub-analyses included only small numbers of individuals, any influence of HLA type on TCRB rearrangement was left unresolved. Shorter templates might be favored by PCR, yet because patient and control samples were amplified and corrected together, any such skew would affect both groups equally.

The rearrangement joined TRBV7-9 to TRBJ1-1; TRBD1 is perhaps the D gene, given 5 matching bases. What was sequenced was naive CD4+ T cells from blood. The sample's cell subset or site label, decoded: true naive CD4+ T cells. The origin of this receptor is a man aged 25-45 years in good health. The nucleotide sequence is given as TGTGCCAGCAGCGAGGGACGGCACATGAACACTGAAGCTTTCTTT. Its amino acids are CASSEGRHMNTEAFF.